This TCR beta chain was retrieved from a study of graft-versus-host responses after intestinal transplantation. Study-wide context: The transplants performed in recipients were multivisceral, liver-intestinal, or isolated intestinal. Study results and limitations: Early post-transplant HvG declines tracked with peak circulating GvH clone levels.

Some clones are missing from TCRdb's copy, which holds only in-frame ones; the method was immunoSEQ multiplex PCR. The data hold around 110,000 clones, with around nine tenths observed a single time. This CDR3 comprises 14 residues. The V and J ends lost 3 bases and 3 bases, in that order; junction bases with no gene match: 5. Germline lookup yields CDR1 SGDLS and CDR2 YYNGEE. Regarding this clone: What it binds is not known.

This receptor was obtained from a human donor who received an intestinal transplant. The starting material was unstimulated CD4+ T cells sorted from spleen or lymph node cells, obtained before intestinal transplant. The chain uses TRBV9 and TRBJ1-2; 7 bases are a match to TRBD1. The CDR3 region has the DNA TGTGCCAGCAGCGCAGGGACAGCCTACTATGGCTACACCTTC. Translating it yields CASSAGTAYYGYTF.